A single sample is the source of the 15 T cell receptor beta chains below, sequenced in a study of CD8 T cells in ankylosing spondylitis listed by TCRdb under 2017. Libraries were built with 5' RACE. Sequencing was carried out with an Illumina HiSeq 2500. Starting from the raw public reads, TCRdb applied fastp trimming at Q25, assembled clones with MiXCR and retained in-frame beta chains. Records with the same CDR3 protein are collapsed into one entry carrying the most frequent genes and DNA. This sample gives 180,000 or so distinct CDR3 sequences in total; around 10% of them show up just once. The ten top clones hold about 27% of the sample. Material for sequencing was blood, either unsorted or a sorted T cell fraction (not recorded which). These receptors all stem from a male donor with ankylosing spondylitis or in good health (not recorded which).

V gene TRBV7-9 combines with J gene TRBJ2-7, with TRBD2 identical over 7 bases. This CDR3 contains 14 residues. The V gene end was trimmed by 5 bases and the J gene end by 2 bases; junction bases not matched to a gene: 6. Germline loops: CDR1 SEHNR, CDR2 FQNEAQ (reference sequence). The CDR3 DNA reads as TGTGCCAGCAGCCACGGGAGGAAAGCCTACGAGCAGTACTTC. This codes for CASSHGRKAYEQYF.

The rearrangement links TRBV6-1 to TRBJ1-3; TRBD1 is a possible D gene (6 bases). Between the trimmed V and J ends, which lost 3 bases and 0 bases, there was a span of 12 bases. The CDR3 is 16 residues long. Looked up from germline, CDR1 is MNHNS and CDR2 is SASEGT. CDR3 loop: CASSDRGRSSGNTIYF. For the CDR3, the DNA is TGTGCCAGCAGTGACAGGGGAAGGAGCTCTGGAAACACCATATATTTT.

This chain joins TRBV6-5 and TRBJ1-1; D unresolved. The germline V and J ends were trimmed by 2 bases and 4 bases, with 8 bases remaining between them. Looked up from germline, CDR1 is MNHEY and CDR2 is SVGAGI. This CDR3 region has 13 residues. CDR3 loop: CASSYRLTTEAFF. The CDR3 DNA reads TGTGCCAGCAGTTACCGACTGACCACTGAAGCTTTCTTT.

The genes are TRBV11-2 and TRBJ2-5, with D tentatively TRBD2 (5 bases). The CDR3 is made up of 14 amino acids. Trimming stripped 5 bases from V and 5 bases from J, with 15 bases between. Germline-derived CDR1 and CDR2 are SGHAT and FQNNGV. In nucleotides, the CDR3 is TGTGCCAGCAGCCGAGGGCTGGCTAGGGAGACCCAGTACTTC. This translates into CASSRGLARETQYF.

The chain carries TRBV29-1 and TRBJ2-4; D not certain. Trimming took off 6 bases at V and 9 bases at J, with 12 bases between the two ends. The CDR3 length is 11 residues. Germline V gene data show CDR1 as SQVTM and CDR2 as ANQGSEA. DNA for the CDR3: TGCAGCGTCAGAGCCGGCGGCATTCAGTACTTC. It translates to CSVRAGGIQYF.

This clonotype was observed many times. The V and J genes are TRBV12-3 or TRBV12-4 and TRBJ1-2, with a weak D call TRBD1 (5 bases). CDR3 length equals 14 residues. V lost 7 bases and J 7 bases, leaving 19 bases between the germline ends. In DNA, the CDR3 is TGTGCCAGCACCCTCGGGGACGTTATTCGTGGCTACACCTTC. Translating gives CASTLGDVIRGYTF.

This clonotype has a count of ten or more. CDR3 region: CSARISANYGYTF. In DNA, the CDR3 is TGCAGTGCTAGGATATCAGCTAACTATGGCTACACCTTC. The J gene is TRBJ1-2, the V gene TRBV20-1; D remains unclear. Germline CDR1 reads DFQATT; CDR2 reads SNEGSKA (reference sequence). The CDR3 spans 13 residues. The V gene lost 3 bases and the J gene lost 0 bases, with 8 bases spanning the gap.

V is TRBV27 and J is TRBJ1-2; 7 positions agree with TRBD1. Per the germline V gene, CDR1 is MNHEY and CDR2 is SMNVEV (reference sequence). CDR3 length: 17 residues. Trimming at V came to 3 bases and at J to 0 bases, leaving 10 bases not matched to a gene. The CDR3: CASSLTQGVKANYGYTF. DNA for the CDR3: TGTGCCAGCAGTTTGACGCAGGGGGTTAAAGCTAACTATGGCTACACCTTC.

Regarding this clonotype: A junction end diverges from the germline sequence, so it may reflect a read error. The chain uses TRBV10-3 and TRBJ1-1; D not resolved. CDR3 length: 14 amino acids. Per the germline V gene, CDR1 is ENHRY and CDR2 is SYGVKD. CDR3 nucleotide sequence: TGTACCATCCACCATAGTGGGTCGAACACTGAAGCTTTGTTT. Its translation is CTIHHSGSNTEALF.

The CDR3 nucleotides are TGTGCCAGCAGCGTAGCTGCGGGACAGGGTACAGATACGCAGTATTTT. This codes for CASSVAAGQGTDTQYF. The chain has TRBV9 and TRBJ2-3; 9 bases match TRBD1. The ends lost 0 bases at V and 3 bases at J; junction bases unmatched: 5. The V gene's germline CDR1 is SGDLS and CDR2 YYNGEE. The CDR3 has 16 residues. Full variable domain (outside the CDR3, taken from reference TRBV9 and TRBJ2-3): DSGVTQTPKHLITATGQRVTLRCSPRSGDLSVYWYQQSLDQGLQFLIQYYNGEERAKGNILERFSAQQFPDLHSELNLSSLELGDSALYFCASSVAAGQGTDTQYFGPGTRLTVL.

This clonotype showed up many times. The rearrangement links TRBV7-8 to TRBJ2-1; no definite D call. Germline values: CDR1 SGHVS, CDR2 FQNEAQ. The V end lost 5 bases, the J end lost 7 bases, and 12 bases lay between the germline ends. The CDR3 runs to 13 residues. Here the CDR3 DNA reads TGTGCCAGCAGCAACCGAGGCTTGAATGAGCAGTTCTTC. Translated, it gives CASSNRGLNEQFF.

This clonotype was recorded a few times. V and J are TRBV4-1 and TRBJ2-1, with D possibly TRBD1 on 6 matching bases. CDR1 and CDR2 (germline): MGHRA, YSYEKL. Trimming took off 0 bases at V and 0 bases at J, with 18 bases between the two ends. This CDR3 has 19 amino acids. CDR3 coding DNA: TGCGCCAGCAGCCAAGATCCCGCGGTCCAGGGGTTCTCCTACAATGAGCAGTTCTTC. Amino acids: CASSQDPAVQGFSYNEQFF.

The rearrangement uses TRBV11-2 and TRBJ2-5; 15 positions agree with TRBD2. The germline V gene has CDR1 SGHAT and CDR2 FQNNGV. The CDR3 is 17 residues long. V shed 5 bases, J shed 1 base, and the junction held 5 bases outside the gene matches. CDR3 region: CASSKGTSGRLQETQYF. In nucleotides, the CDR3 is TGTGCCAGCAGCAAAGGGACTAGCGGGAGGCTCCAAGAGACCCAGTACTTC.

This clonotype was seen many times. The rearrangement links TRBV28 to TRBJ2-1; D unresolved. V lost 8 bases to trimming and J lost 6 bases, with 11 bases between them. There are 12 residues in the CDR3. Germline-derived CDR1 and CDR2 are MDHEN and SYDVKM. The CDR3 loop reads CASFSRGNEQFF. CDR3 sequence (DNA): TGTGCCAGCTTCTCTCGCGGCAATGAGCAGTTCTTC.

The chain links TRBV28 to TRBJ2-7, with TRBD2 matching 11 bases. The germline V gene encodes CDR1 MDHEN and CDR2 SYDVKM. The ends lost 6 bases at V and 5 bases at J; junction bases unmatched: 9. This CDR3 comprises 15 residues. The CDR3: CASSELSGGVHEQYF. CDR3 nucleotide sequence: TGTGCCAGCAGCGAGCTTAGCGGGGGGGTCCACGAGCAGTACTTC.